One sample yielded the 27 T cell receptor beta chains listed below, sequenced in a study of CD8+CD57+ T cells in acquired aplastic anemia. Genomic DNA provided the template from which TCR beta VDJ and CDR3 profiles were obtained. TCRdb reprocessed the reads via MiXCR and lists one record per CDR3 protein. The sample carries 150,000 to 200,000 distinct CDR3 sequences, about three fifths recorded once. The sample comprised sorted CD4+, CD8+, or CD8+CD57+ T cells (not recorded which) from PBMCs. These receptors were taken from a human donor in good health.

This sequence joins TRBV24-1 and TRBJ2-1; D may match TRBD1 or TRBD2 (5 bases each). The V end lost 10 bases, the J end lost 3 bases, and 12 bases lay between the germline ends. This CDR3 region has 13 residues. The germline gives CDR1 KGHDR, CDR2 SFDVKD. The CDR3 nucleotides read TGTGCCACGAGGGCAGGGAGCTACAATGAGCAGTTCTTC. Protein: CATRAGSYNEQFF.

This chain joins TRBV9 and TRBJ1-2, with D possibly being TRBD1 (5 bases). With 6 bases removed from V and 10 bases from J, the gap between germline ends came to 22 bases. The CDR3 totals 14 residues. The germline gives CDR1 SGDLS, CDR2 YYNGEE. The CDR3, as DNA: TGTGCCAGCACTAAAATTGGGGGTATCATTGACTACACCTTC. This sequence encodes CASTKIGGIIDYTF.

V is TRBV7-9 and J is TRBJ2-6; D unresolved. The CDR3 extends over 15 amino acids. The V end lost 3 bases, the J end lost 4 bases, and 10 bases lay between the germline ends. Germline lookup yields CDR1 SEHNR and CDR2 FQNEAQ (reference sequence). The CDR3 loop is CASSFKPAGANVLTF. CDR3 nucleotides: TGTGCCAGCAGCTTCAAGCCGGCGGGGGCCAACGTCCTGACTTTC.

This clonotype was seen more than once but under ten times. One end of the junction does not line up with germline, which may come from a read error. The chain uses TRBV6-6 and TRBJ2-5; TRBD1 matches at 10 bases. From germline, CDR1 is MNHNY and CDR2 SVGAGI (reference sequence). The CDR3 covers 8 residues. The CDR3 region has the DNA TGTGCCAGCGGGACAGGGGACTTC. This gives the protein CASGTGDF.

There are a few counts of this clonotype. The chain links TRBV10-2 to TRBJ1-1; 7 nucleotides match TRBD1. In germline, CDR1 is WSHSY, CDR2 SAAADI. V lost 8 bases, J lost 2 bases, and 5 bases stayed unmatched. The CDR3 has 13 amino acids. CDR3 sequence reads: CASGQDINTEAFF. CDR3 sequence (DNA): TGCGCCAGCGGACAGGACATTAACACTGAAGCTTTCTTT.

The chain combines TRBV6-5 with TRBJ1-2; D not certain. The CDR3 is 13 amino acids. V was cut by 7 bases and J by 7 bases, with 16 bases left in between. CDR1 and CDR2 (germline): MNHEY, SVGAGI. CDR3 protein: CASTERSDRGYTF. As DNA, the CDR3 is TGTGCCAGCACCGAGCGCTCGGATCGTGGCTACACCTTC.

In its sample, this clonotype was seen many times. This may come from a read error, since a much larger clone is one base off. The chain couples TRBV20-1 to TRBJ2-7; no clear D. The CDR3 covers 13 residues. Germline CDR1 DFQATT, CDR2 SNEGSKA (reference sequence). CDR3 DNA sequence: TGCAGTGCTAGCACAGAGACATCCTACGGGCAGTACTTC. Its protein product is CSASTETSYGQYF.

Here the CDR3 reads CASSRDGRHQPQHF. The CDR3 bases are TGTGCCAGCAGTCGGGACGGGCGGCATCAGCCCCAGCATTTT. The V and J genes are TRBV2 and TRBJ1-5, with D perhaps TRBD1 (5 bases). Germline CDR1 is SNHLY and CDR2 is FYNNEI. This CDR3 is built from 14 residues. V was clipped by 5 bases and J by 5 bases, with 13 bases between them.

V usage is TRBV19 and J usage is TRBJ1-5; D not certain. Per the germline V gene, CDR1 is LNHDA and CDR2 is SQIVND (reference sequence). V dropped 5 bases and J dropped 2 bases, with 10 bases sitting between them. This CDR3 has 14 residues. CDR3 DNA sequence: TGTGCCAGTAGTTCGGGCCGGGGCAATCAGCCCCAGCATTTT. Its translation is CASSSGRGNQPQHF. The full variable domain, its missing parts supplied by reference TRBV19 and TRBJ1-5, is DGGITQSPKYLFRKEGQNVTLSCEQNLNHDAMYWYRQDPGQGLRLIYYSQIVNDFQKGDIAEGYSVSREKKESFPLTVTSAQKNPTAFYLCASSSGRGNQPQHFGDGTRLSIL.

The rearrangement links TRBV24-1 to TRBJ1-1; TRBD1 matches at 9 bases. The CDR3 extends over 13 amino acids. CDR1 KGHDR and CDR2 SFDVKD come from the germline V gene. Trimming cost V 2 bases and J 8 bases; bases outside gene matches: 2. CDR3 sequence: CATSDWGTGEAFF. CDR3 DNA sequence: TGTGCCACCAGTGATTGGGGGACAGGGGAAGCTTTCTTT.

This chain uses TRBV20-1 with TRBJ1-2, with D hard to call. The CDR3 runs to 13 residues. V lost 3 bases and J lost 4, with 12 bases in between. The germline CDR1 and CDR2 sequences are DFQATT and SNEGSKA (reference sequence). Written as DNA, the CDR3 is TGCAGTGCTAGTAATTCGGTATCCTATGGCTACACCTTC. It specifies CSASNSVSYGYTF.

V and J are TRBV19 and TRBJ2-1, with TRBD2 matching over 8 bases. This CDR3 contains 14 residues. V lost 3 bases to trimming and J lost 2 bases; unmatched junction nucleotides: 0. CDR1 is LNHDA, CDR2 SQIVND, per germline (reference sequence). The CDR3 nucleotides are TGTGCCAGTAGTATTAGCGGGGCCTACAATGAGCAGTTCTTC. Translation: CASSISGAYNEQFF.

The chain has TRBV5-1 and TRBJ2-1, with a tentative D call TRBD2 (5 bases). Germline V gene data show CDR1 as SGHRS and CDR2 as YFSETQ. The CDR3 runs 15 residues. Trimming cost V 7 bases and J 0 bases, with 14 bases left between them. The CDR3, as DNA: TGCGCCAGCTGGGAGAGGGCTAGCTCCTACAATGAGCAGTTCTTC. Amino acids: CASWERASSYNEQFF.

About this clonotype itself: The conserved phenylalanine or tryptophan is not found at the CDR3 terminus, so this likely reflects a read error. The V and J genes are TRBV7-2 and TRBJ1-5; D gene unclear. The CDR3 extends over 14 amino acids. From germline, CDR1 is SGHTA and CDR2 FQGNSA. Between the trimmed V and J ends, which lost 1 base and 10 bases, there was a span of 14 bases. The CDR3 sequence is CASSLDRTASPQHL. In DNA form, the CDR3 reads TGTGCCAGCAGCTTAGATCGGACTGCCAGTCCCCAGCATCTT.

This clonotype was picked up a small number of times. The chain is built from TRBV7-9 and TRBJ2-5, with D maybe TRBD1 (6 bases). The CDR3 extends over 15 amino acids. In germline, CDR1 is SEHNR, CDR2 FQNEAQ (reference sequence). V was trimmed by 2 bases and J by 5 bases, leaving 15 bases between them. This CDR3 is CASSLSGRQAETQYF. The CDR3 DNA is TGTGCCAGCAGCTTATCGGGTCGACAGGCGGAGACCCAGTACTTC.

V usage is TRBV24-1 and J usage is TRBJ2-7, with TRBD1 matching over 8 bases. Germline CDR1 and CDR2: KGHDR and SFDVKD. Trimming removed 3 bases from V and 5 bases from J; junction bases left unmatched: 8. This CDR3 has 15 residues. The CDR3 is CATSDGGQGGDEQYF. CDR3 in DNA: TGTGCCACCAGTGATGGAGGACAGGGTGGTGACGAGCAGTACTTC.

The chain combines TRBV24-1 with TRBJ2-3; D unresolved. V was shortened by 0 bases and J by 8 bases, with 5 bases between the two germline ends. CDR1 is KGHDR and CDR2 is SFDVKD in the germline V gene. This CDR3 region has 12 residues. The CDR3 DNA is TGTGCCACCAGTGATTTGGAAGTTACGCAGTATTTT. It is translated as CATSDLEVTQYF.

This chain uses TRBV7-2 with TRBJ2-7; 7 nucleotides align to TRBD1. Losses at the gene ends were 4 bases for V and 5 bases for J; bases not matched to a gene: 2. Germline CDR1 reads SGHTA; CDR2 reads FQGNSA. This CDR3 has 12 residues. The CDR3 region is CASSSTGHEQYF. In nucleotides, the CDR3 is TGTGCCAGCAGCTCGACAGGGCACGAGCAGTACTTC.

The CDR3 loop is CASITWADGAEAFF. Here the CDR3 DNA reads TGTGCCAGTATTACCTGGGCGGACGGGGCTGAAGCTTTCTTT. This chain links TRBV19 with TRBJ1-1; no definite D call. V was pared by 7 bases and J by 6 bases, with 18 bases between. Germline CDR1 reads LNHDA; CDR2 reads SQIVND (reference sequence). This CDR3 spans 14 amino acids.

This chain uses TRBV20-1 with TRBJ1-5; tentative D call: TRBD1 (6 bases). The germline V gene encodes CDR1 DFQATT and CDR2 SNEGSKA (reference sequence). Trimming removed 6 bases at V and 1 base at J, with 13 bases between. This CDR3 is 14 amino acids long. The CDR3 DNA reads TGCAGTGCCTCTGGAGGGGGGAGCAATCAGCCCCAGCATTTT. This encodes CSASGGGSNQPQHF.

The chain couples TRBV2 to TRBJ1-1; weak D call: TRBD1 (5 bases). Deletions cut 3 bases from V and 8 bases from J, with 13 bases between. The CDR3 consists of 13 residues. The germline CDR1 and CDR2 sequences are SNHLY and FYNNEI. CDR3 DNA sequence: TGTGCCAGCAGTGATCGAGGCCGGGGGGAAGCTTTCTTT. Encoded protein: CASSDRGRGEAFF. Complete variable domain (other parts from reference TRBV2 and TRBJ1-1): EPEVTQTPSHQVTQMGQEVILRCVPISNHLYFYWYRQILGQKVEFLVSFYNNEISEKSEIFDDQFSVERPDGSNFTLKIRSTKLEDSAMYFCASSDRGRGEAFFGQGTRLTVV.

The V and J genes are TRBV2 and TRBJ2-7, with TRBD1 as a possible D gene (6 bases). The CDR3 has 14 residues. Germline lookup yields CDR1 SNHLY and CDR2 FYNNEI. V lost 11 bases to trimming and J lost 3 bases, with 20 bases between them. CDR3 residues: CAGAKQGTGYEQYF. The CDR3 DNA is TGTGCCGGGGCCAAACAGGGAACTGGCTACGAGCAGTACTTC.

This rearrangement joins TRBV24-1 to TRBJ2-1; D is unclear. Germline V lookup: CDR1 KGHDR, CDR2 SFDVKD. Trimming removed 4 bases at V and 6 bases at J, with 15 bases between. There are 15 residues in the CDR3. CDR3 protein: CATSDPPRTGNEQFF. As DNA, the CDR3 is TGTGCCACCAGTGACCCCCCCCGGACGGGCAATGAGCAGTTCTTC.

This chain links TRBV9 with TRBJ1-2; D gene unclear. The CDR3 is 14 amino acids. Trimming removed 2 bases at V and 2 bases at J, with 10 bases between. The V gene's germline CDR1 is SGDLS and CDR2 YYNGEE. CDR3 protein: CASSVWGSNYGYTF. The CDR3 DNA sequence: TGTGCCAGCAGCGTGTGGGGTTCAAACTATGGCTACACCTTC.

V usage is TRBV10-2 and J usage is TRBJ1-6, with D possibly matching TRBD1 (6 bases). Trimming cost V 5 bases and J 10 bases, with 12 bases left between them. The germline V gene encodes CDR1 WSHSY and CDR2 SAAADI. The CDR3 consists of 13 residues. CDR3 sequence (DNA): TGCGCCAGCAGTTACAGGGAGGGCTCACCCCTCCACTTT. Protein: CASSYREGSPLHF.

This clonotype has ten or more counts. This chain links TRBV27 with TRBJ2-7; D is unresolved. V was shortened by 3 bases and J by 1 base, with 10 bases between the two germline ends. The CDR3 consists of 14 residues. The germline CDR1 and CDR2 sequences are MNHEY and SMNVEV (reference sequence). The CDR3 loop reads CASSLKFSSYEQYF. DNA of the CDR3: TGTGCCAGCAGTTTGAAGTTTTCATCCTACGAGCAGTACTTC.

The chain links TRBV12-3 or TRBV12-4 to TRBJ1-2, with D possibly TRBD1 on 5 matching bases. V lost 5 bases and J 8 bases, leaving 12 bases between the germline ends. The CDR3 is 12 amino acids. The DNA for the CDR3 is TGTGCCAGCAGTCAGGGCGCGGGAGGCTACACCTTC. Translating gives CASSQGAGGYTF.